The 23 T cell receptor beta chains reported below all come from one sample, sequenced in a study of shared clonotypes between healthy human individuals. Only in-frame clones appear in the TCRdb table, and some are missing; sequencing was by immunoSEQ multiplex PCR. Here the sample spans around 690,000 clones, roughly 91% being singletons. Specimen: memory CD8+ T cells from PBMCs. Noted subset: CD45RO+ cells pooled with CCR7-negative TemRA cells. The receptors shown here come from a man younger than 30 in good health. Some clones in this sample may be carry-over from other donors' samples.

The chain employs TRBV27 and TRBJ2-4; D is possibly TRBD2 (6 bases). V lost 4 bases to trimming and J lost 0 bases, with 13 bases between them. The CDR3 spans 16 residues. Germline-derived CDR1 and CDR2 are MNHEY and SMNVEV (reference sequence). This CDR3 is CASSSRTTIAKNIQYF. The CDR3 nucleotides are TGTGCCAGCAGTTCGAGGACTACTATAGCCAAAAACATTCAGTACTTC.

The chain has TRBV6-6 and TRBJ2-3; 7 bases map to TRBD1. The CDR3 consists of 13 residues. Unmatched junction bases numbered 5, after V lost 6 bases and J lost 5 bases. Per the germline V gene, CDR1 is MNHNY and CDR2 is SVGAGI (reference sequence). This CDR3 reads CASRPDREDTQYF. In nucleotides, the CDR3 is TGTGCCAGCAGACCCGACAGGGAAGATACGCAGTATTTT.

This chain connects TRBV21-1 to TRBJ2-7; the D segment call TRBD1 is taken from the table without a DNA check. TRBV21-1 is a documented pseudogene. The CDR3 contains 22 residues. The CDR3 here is CASSKDRAILAGSSGYRYEQYF. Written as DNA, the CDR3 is TGTGCCAGCAGCAAGGACAGGGCAATCCTAGCCGGATCTAGTGGATACCGGTACGAGCAGTACTTC.

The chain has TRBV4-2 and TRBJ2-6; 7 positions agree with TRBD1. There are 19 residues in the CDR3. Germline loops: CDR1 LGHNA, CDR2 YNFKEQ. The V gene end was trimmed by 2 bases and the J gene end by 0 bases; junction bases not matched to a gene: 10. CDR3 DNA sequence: TGTGCCAGCAGCCAAACCGCCGGGACAGCCTACTCTGGGGCCAACGTCCTGACTTTC. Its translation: CASSQTAGTAYSGANVLTF.

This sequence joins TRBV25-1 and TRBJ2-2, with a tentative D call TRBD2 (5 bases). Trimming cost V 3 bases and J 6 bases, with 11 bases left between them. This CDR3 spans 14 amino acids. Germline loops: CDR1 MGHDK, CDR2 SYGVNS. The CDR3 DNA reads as TGTGCCAGCAGTGAGGTGGGAGATTCCGGGGAGCTGTTTTTT. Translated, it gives CASSEVGDSGELFF. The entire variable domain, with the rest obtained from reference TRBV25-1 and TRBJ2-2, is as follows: EADIYQTPRYLVIGTGKKITLECSQTMGHDKMYWYQQDPGMELHLIHYSYGVNSTEKGDLSSESTVSRIRTEHFPLTLESARPSHTSQYLCASSEVGDSGELFFGEGSRLTVL.

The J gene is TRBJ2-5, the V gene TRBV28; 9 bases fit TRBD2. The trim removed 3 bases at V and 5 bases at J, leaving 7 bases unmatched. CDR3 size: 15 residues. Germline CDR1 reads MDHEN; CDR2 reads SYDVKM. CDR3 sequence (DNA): TGTGCCAGCAGTTTCGGAGTAGCGGGAGATGAGACCCAGTACTTC. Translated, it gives CASSFGVAGDETQYF.

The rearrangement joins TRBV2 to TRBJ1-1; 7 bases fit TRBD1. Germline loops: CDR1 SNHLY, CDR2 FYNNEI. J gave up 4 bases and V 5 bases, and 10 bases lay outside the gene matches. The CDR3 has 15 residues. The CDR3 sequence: CASSRGPPGGTEAFF. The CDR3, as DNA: TGTGCCAGCAGTAGGGGGCCTCCTGGGGGCACTGAAGCTTTCTTT.

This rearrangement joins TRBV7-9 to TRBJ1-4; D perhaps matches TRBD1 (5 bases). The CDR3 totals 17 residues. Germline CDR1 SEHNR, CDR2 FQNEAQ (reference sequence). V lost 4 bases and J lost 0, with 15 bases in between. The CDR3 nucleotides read TGTGCCAGCAGCTCTATTCGTGGGGGGGCAACTAATGAAAAACTGTTTTTT. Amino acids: CASSSIRGGATNEKLFF.

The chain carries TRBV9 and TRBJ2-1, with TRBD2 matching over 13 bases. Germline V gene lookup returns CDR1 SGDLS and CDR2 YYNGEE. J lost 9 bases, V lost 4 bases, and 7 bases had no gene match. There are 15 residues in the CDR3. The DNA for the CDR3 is TGTGCCAGCAGCCCCCGACTAGCGGGAGGTCTTGAGCAGTTCTTC. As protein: CASSPRLAGGLEQFF.

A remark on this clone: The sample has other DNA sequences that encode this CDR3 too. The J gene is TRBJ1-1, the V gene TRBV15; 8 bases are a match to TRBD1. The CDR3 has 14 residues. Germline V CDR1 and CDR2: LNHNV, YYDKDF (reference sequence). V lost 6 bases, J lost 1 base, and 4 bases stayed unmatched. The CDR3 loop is CATSRTGPNTEAFF. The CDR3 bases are TGTGCCACCAGTAGGACAGGGCCGAACACTGAAGCTTTCTTT.

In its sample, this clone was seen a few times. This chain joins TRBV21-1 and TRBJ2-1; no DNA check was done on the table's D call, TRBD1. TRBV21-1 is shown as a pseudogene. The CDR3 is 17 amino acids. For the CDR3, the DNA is TGTGCCAGCAGCAAAGAGGCAGGTGCGAGCTCCTACAATGAGCAGTTCTTC. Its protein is CASSKEAGASSYNEQFF.

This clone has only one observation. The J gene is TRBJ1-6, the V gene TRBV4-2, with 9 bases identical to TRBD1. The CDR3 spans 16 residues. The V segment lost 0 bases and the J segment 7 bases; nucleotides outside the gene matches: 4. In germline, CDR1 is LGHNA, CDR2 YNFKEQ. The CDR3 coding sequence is TGTGCCAGCAGCCAAGATCCCGGGACAGGGAATTCACCCCTCCACTTT. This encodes CASSQDPGTGNSPLHF.

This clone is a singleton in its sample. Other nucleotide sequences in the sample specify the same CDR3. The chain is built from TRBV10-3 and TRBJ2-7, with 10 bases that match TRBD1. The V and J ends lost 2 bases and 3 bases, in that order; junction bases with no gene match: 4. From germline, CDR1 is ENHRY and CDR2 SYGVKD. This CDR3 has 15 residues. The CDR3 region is CAISEGGQGYYEQYF. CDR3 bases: TGTGCCATCAGTGAGGGGGGACAGGGGTACTACGAGCAGTACTTC.

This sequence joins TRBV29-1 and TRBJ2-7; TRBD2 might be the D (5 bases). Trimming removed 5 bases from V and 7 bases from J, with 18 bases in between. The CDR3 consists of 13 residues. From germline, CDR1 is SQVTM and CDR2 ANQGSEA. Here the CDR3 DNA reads TGCAGCGTTTACTTAACAGCGGAGCGTGAGCAGTACTTC. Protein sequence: CSVYLTAEREQYF.

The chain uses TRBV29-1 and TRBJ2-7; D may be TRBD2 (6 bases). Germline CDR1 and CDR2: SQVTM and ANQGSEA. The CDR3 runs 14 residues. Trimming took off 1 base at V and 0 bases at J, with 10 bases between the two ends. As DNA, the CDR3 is TGCAGCGTTGAAGGGGGGACTTCCTCCTACGAGCAGTACTTC. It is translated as CSVEGGTSSYEQYF.

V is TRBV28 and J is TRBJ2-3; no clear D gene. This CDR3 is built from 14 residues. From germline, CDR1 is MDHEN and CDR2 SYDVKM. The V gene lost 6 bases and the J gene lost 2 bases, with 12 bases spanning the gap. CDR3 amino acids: CASSISVPTDTQYF. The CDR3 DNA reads TGTGCCAGCAGCATTTCAGTACCCACAGATACGCAGTATTTT.

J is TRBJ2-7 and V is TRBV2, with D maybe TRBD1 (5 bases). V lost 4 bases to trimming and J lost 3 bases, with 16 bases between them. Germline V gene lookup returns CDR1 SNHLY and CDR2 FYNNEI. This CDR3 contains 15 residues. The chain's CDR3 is CASSVGVGLYYEQYF. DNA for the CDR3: TGTGCCAGCAGTGTAGGGGTCGGCCTATACTACGAGCAGTACTTC.

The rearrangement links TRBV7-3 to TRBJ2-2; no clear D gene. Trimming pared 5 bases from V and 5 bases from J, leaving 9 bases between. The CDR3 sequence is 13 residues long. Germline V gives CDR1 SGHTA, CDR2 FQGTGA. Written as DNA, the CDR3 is TGTGCCAGCAGCCCCGGACGGACCGGGGAGCTGTTTTTT. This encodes CASSPGRTGELFF.

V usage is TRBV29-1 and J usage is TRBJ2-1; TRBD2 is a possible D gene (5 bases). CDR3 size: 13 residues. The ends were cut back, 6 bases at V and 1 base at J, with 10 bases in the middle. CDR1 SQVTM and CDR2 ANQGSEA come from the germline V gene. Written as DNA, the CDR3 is TGCAGCGTGAACGGACTGTCCTACAATGAGCAGTTCTTC. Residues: CSVNGLSYNEQFF.

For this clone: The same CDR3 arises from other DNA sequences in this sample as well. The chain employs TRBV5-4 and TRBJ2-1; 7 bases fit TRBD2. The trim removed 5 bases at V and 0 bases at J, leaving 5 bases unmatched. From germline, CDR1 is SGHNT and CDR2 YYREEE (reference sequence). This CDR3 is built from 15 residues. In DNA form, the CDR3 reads TGTGCCAGCAGTTTCGGCGGGAGCTCCTACAATGAGCAGTTCTTC. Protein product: CASSFGGSSYNEQFF.

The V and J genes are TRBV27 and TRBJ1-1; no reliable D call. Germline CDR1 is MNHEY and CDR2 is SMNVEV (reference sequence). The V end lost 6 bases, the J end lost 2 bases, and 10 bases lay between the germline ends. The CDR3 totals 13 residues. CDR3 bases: TGTGCCAGCAGGCAGAGATTAAACACTGAAGCTTTCTTT. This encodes CASRQRLNTEAFF.

CDR3 in DNA: TGTGCCAGCAGCTTCCGGTTACAGCGGGCAGATACGCAGTATTTT. Encoded protein: CASSFRLQRADTQYF. V gene TRBV14 combines with J gene TRBJ2-3; tentatively, D is TRBD2 (6 bases). V lost 5 bases, J lost 4 bases, and 16 bases lay in between. This CDR3 contains 15 residues. The germline gives CDR1 SGHDN, CDR2 FVKESK.

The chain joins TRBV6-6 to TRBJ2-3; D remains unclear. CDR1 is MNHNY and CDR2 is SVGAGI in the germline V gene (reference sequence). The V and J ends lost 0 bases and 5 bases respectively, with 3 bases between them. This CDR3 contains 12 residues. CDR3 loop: CASSYSLDTQYF. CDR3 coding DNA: TGTGCCAGCAGTTACTCCCTAGATACGCAGTATTTT.